Listed below are T cell receptor beta chains from one sample, sequenced in a study of T cell changes during pregnancy in multiple sclerosis. Repertoires were generated with immunoSEQ multiplex PCR, while TCRdb's copy carries only in-frame clones and drops some. The data show tens of thousands of clones, 94% seen once. Sequenced material: peripheral blood, taken after pregnancy. These receptor sequences come from a female donor in good health, enrolled as a control in a pregnancy study. The CDR3 runs from the conserved cysteine through the conserved F or W. The D gene is left open where the match is weak. Rows may omit the clone size; those that give it use once, few, many or a size class.

>NA|TRBJ2-7|NA|TRBV7-6
TGTGCCAGCAGCCCCAGCGGCGGGGCCCCCTACGAGCAGTACTTC
CASSPSGGAPYEQYF
>TRBD2|TRBJ2-3|once|TRBV18
TGTGCCAGCTCACCACCGGGCGGGAGTGATCGGGGCACAGATACGCAGTATTTT
CASSPPGGSDRGTDTQYF
>NA|TRBJ1-1|NA|TRBV4-1
TGCGCCAGCAGCCAAGATAGCGAGGGCACTGAAGCTTTCTTT
CASSQDSEGTEAFF
>TRBD1|TRBJ1-2|NA|TRBV28
TGTGCCAGCAGTCTCCAGGGGGCTAACTATGGCTACACCTTC
CASSLQGANYGYTF
>NA|TRBJ2-7|NA|TRBV4-1
TGCGCCAGCAGCCACGATGGACTGTTGTCCTACGAGCAGTACTTC
CASSHDGLLSYEQYF
>NA|TRBJ1-3|NA|TRBV5-6
TGTGCCAGCAGCTCTACAGGGAAGAGCTCTGGAAACACCATATATTTT
CASSSTGKSSGNTIYF
>NA|TRBJ2-2|NA|TRBV28
TGTGCCAGCAGTTCCCAGAACACCGGGGAGCTGTTTTTT
CASSSQNTGELFF
>TRBD1|TRBJ1-2|NA|TRBV6-1
TGTGCCAGCACCTTGACAGGGGACTATGGCTACACCTTC
CASTLTGDYGYTF
>TRBD1|TRBJ2-2|NA|TRBV7-8
TGTGCCAGCAGCTCCGGGGACAGGGAGTGGAACACCGGGGAGCTGTTTTTT
CASSSGDREWNTGELFF
>TRBD2|TRBJ2-7|NA|TRBV28
TGTGCCAGCAGTTTAACTAGCGGGAGACTATACGAGCAGTACTTC
CASSLTSGRLYEQYF